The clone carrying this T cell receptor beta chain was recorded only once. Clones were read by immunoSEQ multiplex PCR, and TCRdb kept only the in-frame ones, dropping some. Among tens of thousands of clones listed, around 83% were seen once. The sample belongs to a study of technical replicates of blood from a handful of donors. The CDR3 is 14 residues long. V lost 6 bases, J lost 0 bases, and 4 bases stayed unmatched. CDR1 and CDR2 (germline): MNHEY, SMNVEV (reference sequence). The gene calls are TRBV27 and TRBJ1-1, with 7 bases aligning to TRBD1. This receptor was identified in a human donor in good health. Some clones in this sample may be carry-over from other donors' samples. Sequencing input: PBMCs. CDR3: CASSRTGLNTEAFF. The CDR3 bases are TGTGCCAGCAGCCGGACAGGCCTGAACACTGAAGCTTTCTTT.